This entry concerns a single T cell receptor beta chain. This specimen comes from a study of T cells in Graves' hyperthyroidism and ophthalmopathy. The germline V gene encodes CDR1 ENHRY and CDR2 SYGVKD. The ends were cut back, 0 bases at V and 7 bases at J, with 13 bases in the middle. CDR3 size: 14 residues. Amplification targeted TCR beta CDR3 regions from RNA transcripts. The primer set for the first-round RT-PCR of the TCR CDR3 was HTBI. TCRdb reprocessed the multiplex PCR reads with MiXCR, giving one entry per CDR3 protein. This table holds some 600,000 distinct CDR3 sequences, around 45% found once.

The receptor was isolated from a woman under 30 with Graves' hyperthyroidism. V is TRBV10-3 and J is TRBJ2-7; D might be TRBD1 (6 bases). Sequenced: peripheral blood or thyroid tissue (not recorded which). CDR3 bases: TGTGCCATCAGTGAGTCGGTGGGGGCAGGGGAGCAGTACTTC. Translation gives CAISESVGAGEQYF.